The 6 T cell receptor beta chains below were found in one sample sequenced in a study of blood T cells in healthy people across ages. Primed by a sample-barcoded 5' primer and a J-beta primer mix, a second PCR proceeded for about 6 to 11 cycles. Using its own MiXCR run on the 5' RACE reads, TCRdb lists one record per CDR3 protein. The sample shows 710,000 or so distinct CDR3 sequences, roughly 32% of them seen only once. Sequencing was done on a sample of blood. These receptors were obtained from an elderly woman in good health.

Many counts were recorded for this clonotype. The V gene is TRBV7-3, the J gene TRBJ2-1; 11 nucleotides line up with TRBD2. This CDR3 is built from 15 residues. The germline gives CDR1 SGHTA, CDR2 FQGTGA. Germline trimming cut 5 bases from V and 2 bases from J; bases unmatched to any gene: 2. The chain's CDR3 is CASSISGGAYNEQFF. As DNA, the CDR3 is TGTGCCAGCAGCATTAGCGGGGGGGCCTACAATGAGCAGTTCTTC.

This rearrangement joins TRBV20-1 to TRBJ1-6; tentative D call: TRBD1 (6 bases). V gave up 6 bases and J gave up 14 bases, with 17 bases separating them. Germline V lookup: CDR1 DFQATT, CDR2 SNEGSKA (reference sequence). The CDR3 has 12 amino acids. The CDR3 DNA is TGCAGTGCGGGGGCCGGAGGTTCGGCCCTCCACTTT. Protein sequence: CSAGAGGSALHF.

Many counts were recorded for this clonotype. This chain's CDR3 is CASSTGTGYEQYF. The CDR3 region has the DNA TGTGCCAGCAGCACCGGGACAGGCTACGAGCAGTACTTC. The V gene is TRBV6-5, the J gene TRBJ2-7, with 8 positions matching TRBD1. The CDR3 spans 13 residues. The junction had 4 bases not matched to a gene; V was cut back by 6 bases and J by 3 bases. The V gene's germline CDR1 is MNHEY and CDR2 SVGAGI.

This clonotype was counted ten times or more. This rearrangement joins TRBV20-1 to TRBJ1-4, with a weak D call TRBD1 (6 bases). V was trimmed by 5 bases and J by 8 bases, leaving 9 bases between them. Germline loops: CDR1 DFQATT, CDR2 SNEGSKA (reference sequence). CDR3 length: 11 residues. CDR3 DNA sequence: TGCAGTGCTGAACAGGGAGAAAAACTGTTTTTT. Protein sequence: CSAEQGEKLFF.

The table lists this clonotype with many counts. The rearrangement uses TRBV5-5 and TRBJ2-1, with TRBD1 matching 9 bases. Germline V gene lookup returns CDR1 SGHKS and CDR2 YYEKEE (reference sequence). Trimming at V came to 5 bases and at J to 7 bases, leaving 7 bases not matched to a gene. The CDR3 spans 14 residues. CDR3 nucleotides: TGTGCCAGCAGGTCCGGGACAGGGCGGAATGAGCAGTTCTTC. It encodes CASRSGTGRNEQFF.

This clonotype was counted between two and nine times. The chain has TRBV6-2 or TRBV6-3 and TRBJ1-1, with TRBD1 matching 9 bases. CDR3 length: 13 residues. V lost 7 bases, J lost 4 bases, and 4 bases stayed unmatched. Germline-derived CDR1 and CDR2 are MNHEY and SVGEGT. CDR3 amino acids: CASKGQGGTEAFF. The CDR3 DNA reads TGTGCCAGCAAGGGACAGGGAGGCACTGAAGCTTTCTTT.